The source of this TCR beta chain is a study of identical twins. Each CDR3 protein gets one entry after TCRdb re-called the 5' RACE reads with MiXCR. The table records hundreds of thousands of distinct CDR3 sequences, approximately 13% of them present only once. Study-level points and caveats: Models underestimated TCR alpha sharing (out-of-frame) in monozygotic twins. The study reached conclusions through statistical analysis that was cross-sectional, not following the same donors.

Notes on this clonotype: Its antigen remains unidentified.

CDR3 length equals 13 residues. Germline-derived CDR1 and CDR2 are MGHRA and YSYEKL. Trimming took off 0 bases at V and 11 bases at J, with 13 bases between the two ends. This sample also belongs to another study, concerning yellow fever vaccine responses in identical twins.

Sequencing used PBMCs. The sequence came from a woman between 18 and 30 years old in good health. The V gene is TRBV4-1, the J gene TRBJ1-1; maybe TRBD1 (5 bases). CDR3 nucleotides: TGCGCCAGCAGCCAAGAGGCGTGGGGCAGGGCTTTCTTT. This encodes CASSQEAWGRAFF.